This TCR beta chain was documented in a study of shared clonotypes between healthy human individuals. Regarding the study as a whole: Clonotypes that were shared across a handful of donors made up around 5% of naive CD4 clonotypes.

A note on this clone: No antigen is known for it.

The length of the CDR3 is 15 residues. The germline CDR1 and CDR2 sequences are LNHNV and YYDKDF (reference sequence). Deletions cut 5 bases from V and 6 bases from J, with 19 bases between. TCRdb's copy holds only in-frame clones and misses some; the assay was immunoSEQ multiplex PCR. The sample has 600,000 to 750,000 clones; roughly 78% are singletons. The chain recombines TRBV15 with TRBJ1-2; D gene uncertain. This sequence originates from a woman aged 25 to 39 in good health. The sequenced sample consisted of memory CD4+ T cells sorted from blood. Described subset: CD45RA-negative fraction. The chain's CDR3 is CATSVTRLGEDGYTF. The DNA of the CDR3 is TGTGCCACCAGCGTAACCCGGCTGGGTGAGGATGGCTACACCTTC.